These 19 T cell receptor beta chains share one sample of origin, sequenced in a study of blood T cell repertoires in COVID-19. Generated by immunoSEQ multiplex PCR, the TCRdb table keeps only in-frame clones and is missing some. Of about 74,000 clones detected, 88% appear once; the ten largest clones hold approximately 1.9%. Sequencing was performed on peripheral blood. The origin of the receptors is an elderly woman with active or convalescent COVID-19.

The CDR3 DNA sequence: TGTGCCAGCAGCAGGGGGAGGTATGGCTACACCTTC. Amino acid sequence: CASSRGRYGYTF. The chain has TRBV6-5 and TRBJ1-2, with 7 bases that match TRBD1. This CDR3 contains 12 residues. V shed 6 bases and J 5 bases; nucleotides not matched to a gene: 3. From germline, CDR1 is MNHEY and CDR2 SVGAGI.

The chain employs TRBV5-1 and TRBJ2-1; 10 bases fit TRBD2. CDR1 is SGHRS, CDR2 YFSETQ, per germline. The trim removed 4 bases at V and 4 bases at J, leaving 5 bases unmatched. The length of the CDR3 is 15 residues. DNA of the CDR3: TGCGCCAGCAGCATTACTAGCGGGGCATACAATGAGCAGTTCTTC. Protein sequence: CASSITSGAYNEQFF.

The chain couples TRBV24-1 to TRBJ2-1, with TRBD2 matching over 14 bases. The CDR3 totals 17 residues. The J segment lost 4 bases and the V segment lost 4 bases, leaving 5 bases of the junction unmatched. Germline lookup yields CDR1 KGHDR and CDR2 SFDVKD. For the CDR3, the DNA is TGTGCCACCAGTGACCAAGGGACTAGCGGGAGATACAATGAGCAGTTCTTC. It codes for CATSDQGTSGRYNEQFF.

The J gene is TRBJ1-5, the V gene TRBV6-5; D is uncertain. Trimming cost V 0 bases and J 5 bases, with 8 bases left between them. The CDR3 extends over 14 amino acids. Germline-derived CDR1 and CDR2 are MNHEY and SVGAGI. The CDR3 sequence is CASSYSTRDQPQHF. In DNA, the CDR3 is TGTGCCAGCAGTTACTCAACTAGGGATCAGCCCCAGCATTTT.

The chain has TRBV5-1 and TRBJ2-2; 10 nucleotides match TRBD2. This CDR3 has 17 amino acids. Trimming cost V 4 bases and J 3 bases; bases outside gene matches: 9. Germline V CDR1 and CDR2: SGHRS, YFSETQ. CDR3 in amino acids: CASSPRRAGGHTGELFF. In DNA, the CDR3 is TGCGCCAGCAGCCCCCGGCGAGCGGGGGGGCACACCGGGGAGCTGTTTTTT. Based on the CDR3 plus reference TRBV5-1 and TRBJ2-2, the full variable domain is KAGVTQTPRYLIKTRGQQVTLSCSPISGHRSVSWYQQTPGQGLQFLFEYFSETQRNKGNFPGRFSGRQFSNSRSEMNVSTLELGDSALYLCASSPRRAGGHTGELFFGEGSRLTVL.

The rearrangement joins TRBV4-3 to TRBJ2-7; D may be TRBD1 (6 bases). V shed 1 base and J shed 5 bases, with 21 bases lying between them. This CDR3 spans 17 amino acids. Per germline, CDR1 LGHNA and CDR2 YSLEER. The CDR3 here is CASSQVIHQPGVHEQYF. CDR3 DNA: TGCGCCAGCAGCCAAGTCATTCACCAGCCAGGGGTCCACGAGCAGTACTTC.

The chain links TRBV2 to TRBJ2-7; 10 bases match TRBD1. V lost 6 bases, J lost 2 bases, and 4 bases stayed unmatched. The V gene's germline CDR1 is SNHLY and CDR2 FYNNEI. This CDR3 comprises 14 residues. The CDR3 coding sequence is TGTGCCAGCAGCCGGGACAGGGGACCCTACGAGCAGTACTTC. Its translation: CASSRDRGPYEQYF.

The chain employs TRBV25-1 and TRBJ1-1; D call uncertain. Trimming removed 9 bases from V and 0 bases from J, with 17 bases in between. The CDR3 spans 15 residues. Germline values: CDR1 MGHDK, CDR2 SYGVNS. CDR3 loop: CASTGGVFMNTEAFF. In DNA, the CDR3 is TGTGCCAGTACCGGAGGAGTCTTCATGAACACTGAAGCTTTCTTT.

This rearrangement joins TRBV5-6 to TRBJ1-2, with D possibly matching TRBD1 (6 bases). CDR1 and CDR2 (germline): SGHDT, YYEEEE. There are 12 residues in the CDR3. V lost 4 bases and J lost 7, with 11 bases in between. The CDR3 DNA follows: TGTGCCAGCAGCGGGAACAGGGCTGGCTACACCTTC. As protein: CASSGNRAGYTF. The whole variable domain, filled in from reference TRBV5-6 and TRBJ1-2, reads DAGVTQSPTHLIKTRGQQVTLRCSPKSGHDTVSWYQQALGQGPQFIFQYYEEEERQRGNFPDRFSGHQFPNYSSELNVNALLLGDSALYLCASSGNRAGYTFGSGTRLTVV.

The chain employs TRBV6-6 and TRBJ1-2; the match to TRBD1 covers 7 bases. Germline V lookup: CDR1 MNHNY, CDR2 SVGAGI (reference sequence). J gave up 8 bases and V 0 bases, and 9 bases lay outside the gene matches. CDR3 size: 15 residues. The CDR3 spells CASSYSPRGIRGYTF. DNA of the CDR3: TGTGCCAGCAGTTACTCCCCCAGGGGGATCAGGGGCTACACCTTC.

The genes are TRBV19 and TRBJ2-2; perhaps TRBD1 as D (6 bases). Germline loops: CDR1 LNHDA, CDR2 SQIVND (reference sequence). V lost 6 bases to trimming and J lost 2 bases, with 13 bases between them. The CDR3 is 15 residues long. The CDR3: CASSLTGTNTGELFF. The CDR3, as DNA: TGTGCCAGTAGCCTTACAGGGACCAACACCGGGGAGCTGTTTTTT.

The chain joins TRBV5-1 to TRBJ1-6; D gene ambiguous. V lost 4 bases and J lost 8, with 13 bases in between. Germline V gene lookup returns CDR1 SGHRS and CDR2 YFSETQ. The CDR3 covers 14 residues. CDR3 region: CASSPDGVDSPLHF. In DNA, the CDR3 is TGCGCCAGCAGCCCCGACGGGGTAGATTCACCCCTCCACTTT.

This clone was seen a single time. V gene TRBV9 combines with J gene TRBJ2-2, with D unclear. Trimming stripped 0 bases from V and 4 bases from J, with 7 bases between. The CDR3 loop spans 14 amino acids. Germline assignment: CDR1 SGDLS and CDR2 YYNGEE. The CDR3 sequence: CASSVDRVTGELFF. The DNA for the CDR3 is TGTGCCAGCAGCGTAGACCGGGTCACCGGGGAGCTGTTTTTT.

This sequence joins TRBV19 and TRBJ1-2; D call uncertain. V was cut by 5 bases and J by 7 bases, with 11 bases left in between. This CDR3 has 12 amino acids. Germline CDR1 and CDR2: LNHDA and SQIVND (reference sequence). The CDR3 coding sequence is TGTGCCAGTAGTCCCACCGGTCCTGGCTACACCTTC. As protein: CASSPTGPGYTF.

The chain joins TRBV23-1 to TRBJ2-7, with TRBD1 matching 8 bases. TRBV23-1 is annotated as an ORF whose role is uncertain. CDR3 length: 12 amino acids. Unmatched junction bases numbered 4, after V lost 7 bases and J lost 5 bases. In DNA form, the CDR3 reads TGCGCCAGCAAGACAGGGGCCCACGAGCAGTACTTC. Amino acid sequence: CASKTGAHEQYF.

The gene calls are TRBV3-1 (or the pseudogene TRBV3-2) and TRBJ2-7; D remains unclear. The CDR3 totals 14 residues. V was pared by 6 bases and J by 5 bases, with 17 bases between. CDR1 is LGHDT, CDR2 YNNKEL, per germline (reference sequence). This CDR3 is CASRRDGGSHEQYF. As DNA, the CDR3 is TGTGCCAGCAGACGTGACGGCGGAAGCCACGAGCAGTACTTC.

The CDR3 protein is CASSLEGGLGNTIYF. Here the CDR3 DNA reads TGTGCCAGCAGCTTAGAAGGGGGCCTCGGAAACACCATATATTTT. The chain uses TRBV7-2 and TRBJ1-3, with 7 positions matching TRBD1. Looked up from germline, CDR1 is SGHTA and CDR2 is FQGNSA. The CDR3 is 15 residues long. J lost 4 bases, V lost 1 base, and 4 bases had no gene match.

This clone was seen only once. J is TRBJ2-5 and V is TRBV7-2; a possible D gene is TRBD1 (5 bases). There are 14 residues in the CDR3. The V end lost 6 bases, the J end lost 1 base, and 12 bases lay between the germline ends. Germline V CDR1 and CDR2: SGHTA, FQGNSA. The CDR3 loop reads CASRRQSRQETQYF. The CDR3 nucleotides read TGTGCCAGCAGGAGACAGAGCCGCCAAGAGACCCAGTACTTC.

The gene calls are TRBV12-5 and TRBJ2-1; TRBD2 matches 7 bases. Per germline, CDR1 LGHNT and CDR2 FRNRAP. The trim removed 4 bases at V and 4 bases at J, leaving 10 bases unmatched. The CDR3 has 16 residues. The CDR3 here is CASGSLAALRYNEQFF. Written as DNA, the CDR3 is TGTGCTAGTGGTTCTCTAGCGGCGCTTAGGTACAATGAGCAGTTCTTC.